This TCR beta chain was identified during a study of blood T cell repertoires in COVID-19. Study in general: In each case, the material was cDNA or gDNA derived from T cells, B-cell-depleted T cells, or PBMCs.

The V end was cut by 1 base, the J end by 1 base, with 7 bases between. The germline CDR1 and CDR2 sequences are SEHNR and FQNEAQ (reference sequence). There are 14 residues in the CDR3. Sequencing used immunoSEQ multiplex PCR; TCRdb keeps in-frame clones, though not all of them. The table records about 270,000 clones, 85% to 90% of them present only once. Material: PBMCs or T cells enriched from blood (not recorded which). This chain uses TRBV7-9 with TRBJ1-1; D is unclear. This TCR derives from a woman in her twenties or thirties with acute COVID-19. This CDR3 reads CASSLVRGNTEAFF. CDR3 sequence (DNA): TGTGCCAGCAGCTTAGTCCGGGGGAACACTGAAGCTTTCTTT.